Each of the 5 T cell receptor beta chains below was sequenced from the same sample in a study of response to subunit inactivated influenza vaccine. TCRdb reprocessed the RT-PCR reads with MiXCR, giving one entry per CDR3 protein. The repertoire holds 560,000 or so distinct CDR3 sequences, with about 8% as singletons. This specimen was PBMCs from blood, taken 23 to 25 months after vaccination. These receptors all stem from a man between 50 and 69 years old who received an inactivated influenza vaccine.

This clonotype was seen more than once but under ten times. The rearrangement uses TRBV7-2 and TRBJ2-7; a weak D match, TRBD2 (5 bases). Trimming took 5 bases from V and 0 from J, leaving 14 bases between them. In germline, CDR1 is SGHTA, CDR2 FQGNSA. The CDR3 consists of 15 residues. For the CDR3, the DNA is TGTGCCAGCAGCCCCGCTCCGGGATACTCCTACGAGCAGTACTTC. This gives the protein CASSPAPGYSYEQYF.

The table lists this clonotype with a few counts. CDR3 sequence: CASSLANGFYEQYF. The CDR3 DNA reads as TGTGCCAGCAGTTTGGCTAACGGATTCTACGAGCAGTACTTC. The rearrangement links TRBV12-3 or TRBV12-4 to TRBJ2-7; D gene uncertain. The length of the CDR3 is 14 residues. Trimming cost V 3 bases and J 3 bases, with 12 bases left between them.

On this clonotype: One base away lies a much larger clone, so this may be a sequencing read error. The chain is built from TRBV20-1 and TRBJ2-7; TRBD2 matches 11 bases. The germline gives CDR1 DFQATT, CDR2 SNEGSKA (reference sequence). This CDR3 has 15 residues. The DNA for the CDR3 is TGCAGTGCTAGCTCCGGGACTAGCGGAACCTACGGGCAGTACTTC. Its protein is CSASSGTSGTYGQYF.

The rearrangement links TRBV9 to TRBJ1-1; 9 bases are shared with TRBD1. With 0 bases clipped from V and 9 bases from J, the junction kept 9 bases outside the gene matches. The CDR3 consists of 15 residues. Germline CDR1 is SGDLS and CDR2 is YYNGEE. Written as DNA, the CDR3 is TGTGCCAGCAGCGTAGACGGGACAGGGAAGGGGAAAGCTTTCTTT. This codes for CASSVDGTGKGKAFF.

This clonotype was counted at least ten times. The chain recombines TRBV20-1 with TRBJ2-5; 8 nucleotides align to TRBD1. Per germline, CDR1 DFQATT and CDR2 SNEGSKA (reference sequence). CDR3 length equals 16 residues. Trimming cost V 3 bases and J 1 base; bases outside gene matches: 10. CDR3 residues: CSASSTGVMGQETQYF. CDR3 bases: TGCAGTGCTAGTTCGACAGGGGTAATGGGCCAAGAGACCCAGTACTTC.